Listed below are T cell receptor beta chains from one sample, sequenced in a study of T cells in Graves' hyperthyroidism and ophthalmopathy. Each CDR3 protein is one row after TCRdb ran MiXCR on the multiplex PCR reads. The data contain around 610,000 distinct CDR3 sequences, around 15% of them singletons. Source material: blood. The receptors here all came from a middle-aged woman with Graves' ophthalmopathy. CDR3s include the opening cysteine and the closing phenylalanine or tryptophan. D genes are given only for firm matches. Clone size, where shown, is once, few, many, or a class for clones that have expanded.

j_gene,abundance,d_gene,v_gene,CDR3nt,CDR3aa
TRBJ2-7,many,NA,TRBV7-2,TGTGCCAGCAGCCCGAGCCAGACCCGCTACGAGCAGTACTTC,CASSPSQTRYEQYF
TRBJ2-7,many,NA,TRBV4-1,TGCGCCAGCAGCCGCGAGGCCCGTTCAGGGTTCGAGCAGTACTTC,CASSREARSGFEQYF
TRBJ2-7,many,TRBD2,TRBV7-9,TGTGCCAGCAGCTTGGGACTAGCGAAATCCTACGAGCAGTACTTC,CASSLGLAKSYEQYF
TRBJ1-1,NA,NA,TRBV11-1,TGTGCCAGCAGCTTTGCCTCCAGGGGTTATCGGGCTGAAGCTTTCTTT,CASSFASRGYRAEAFF
TRBJ2-5,many,NA,TRBV20-1,TGCAGTGCTCTTGGACTGATACAAGAGACCCAGTACTTC,CSALGLIQETQYF
TRBJ1-2,many,NA,TRBV28,TGTGCCAGCAGTTTAGGGCTGGGATTTAACTATGGCTACACCTTC,CASSLGLGFNYGYTF
TRBJ2-7,many,NA,TRBV20-1,TGCAGTGGACGTCCTGATGACCCCTACGAGCAGTACTTC,CSGRPDDPYEQYF
TRBJ2-7,many,NA,TRBV5-6,TGTGCCAGCAGCTTGGCCTCGGTTAGCGATTCCTCCTACGAGCAGTACTTC,CASSLASVSDSSYEQYF
TRBJ1-5,many,TRBD1,TRBV30,TGTGCCTGCGCCAGGGGGCTTTTTCAGCCCCAGCATTTT,CACARGLFQPQHF
TRBJ1-2,NA,NA,TRBV7-8,TGTGCCAGCACAATTGGTGGGGCAGGGGATTATGGCTACACCTTC,CASTIGGAGDYGYTF
TRBJ1-5,many,TRBD1,TRBV12-3/TRBV12-4,TGTGCCAGCAGTTTGGGGAGGGGGCTCCCCCGCTGGCCCCAGCATTTT,CASSLGRGLPRWPQHF
TRBJ1-2,many,NA,TRBV12-3/TRBV12-4,TGTGCCAGCAGTAATGACAGAAAGGGCGGCTACACCTTC,CASSNDRKGGYTF
TRBJ2-2,many,NA,TRBV11-2,TGTGCCAGCAGCCCCCCAGTGCACACCGGGGAGCTGTTTTTT,CASSPPVHTGELFF
TRBJ1-1,NA,NA,TRBV5-1,TGCGCCAGCAGCTTGGTAGACATCGTAGAGTCGGTCACTGAAGCTTTCTTT,CASSLVDIVESVTEAFF
TRBJ2-7,many,TRBD2,TRBV28,TGTGCCAGCTCCCTAGCGGAGCGATACGAGCAGTACTTC,CASSLAERYEQYF
TRBJ2-7,many,TRBD2,TRBV11-2,TGTGCCAGCAGCTTAGAGGGGGGGACTAGCGGGAGGTCTCCCTACGAGCAGTACTTC,CASSLEGGTSGRSPYEQYF
TRBJ2-5,many,NA,TRBV12-3/TRBV12-4,TGTGCCAGCAGTTTAGGAGAAAACCAAGAGACCCAGTACTTC,CASSLGENQETQYF
TRBJ1-1,many,NA,TRBV6-2/TRBV6-3,TGTGCCAGCAGTTACCCAATTGACAGTTACACTGAAGCTTTCTTT,CASSYPIDSYTEAFF
TRBJ1-1,NA,NA,TRBV24-1,TGTGCCACCAGTGAGACAAGGGCTATGAACACTGAAGCTTTCTTT,CATSETRAMNTEAFF
TRBJ2-4,many,NA,TRBV6-1,TGTGCCAGCAGTACTAGCTACAAAAACATTCAGTACTTC,CASSTSYKNIQYF
TRBJ1-5,few,NA,TRBV6-2/TRBV6-3,TGTGCCAGCAAGGATCCCGGACAGCCCCAGCATTTT,CASKDPGQPQHF
TRBJ2-5,many,TRBD1,TRBV7-9,TGTGCCAGCAGGTCCGGGACAGGGGCGCGAGAGACCCAGTACTTC,CASRSGTGARETQYF
TRBJ2-7,many,NA,TRBV14,TGTGCCAGCAGCCGGGTGGCAGGGCTAGGCGAGCAGTACTTC,CASSRVAGLGEQYF
TRBJ2-7,NA,TRBD2,TRBV6-2/TRBV6-3,TGTGCCAGCAGTTACTATCCGGGACTAGCGGGGGTTTCCTACGAGCAGTACTTC,CASSYYPGLAGVSYEQYF
TRBJ1-5,NA,TRBD1,TRBV2,TGTGCCAGCATCACCGGACAGGGCCTTCAGCCCCAGCATTTT,CASITGQGLQPQHF
TRBJ1-2,few,NA,TRBV5-1,TGCGCCAGCAGCTTGGGGCGGGACACGGGGGACTATGGCTACACCTTC,CASSLGRDTGDYGYTF
TRBJ2-7,many,NA,TRBV24-1,TGTGCCACCAGTGTGGGTTACGAGCAGTACTTC,CATSVGYEQYF
TRBJ2-2,many,TRBD1,TRBV28,TGTGCCAGCAGTTTCCTCCTGAGGGGGCAGGACACCGGGGAGCTGTTTTTT,CASSFLLRGQDTGELFF
TRBJ2-5,many,NA,TRBV6-2/TRBV6-3,TGTGCCAGCAGTTACTCCTCTCCCCTAGCGTACCAAGAGACCCAGTACTTC,CASSYSSPLAYQETQYF
TRBJ1-2,many,TRBD1,TRBV28,TGTGCCAGCAGTAAGCCGGACAGGGCGGGATATGGCTACACCTTC,CASSKPDRAGYGYTF
TRBJ2-3,NA,NA,TRBV9,TGTGCCAGCAGCCGAAACGGAGGTTCAGATACGCAGTATTTT,CASSRNGGSDTQYF
TRBJ1-1,many,NA,TRBV30,TGTGCCTACAAGTTGCGGACGGTAAAAGGGGGCACTGAAGCTTTCTTT,CAYKLRTVKGGTEAFF
TRBJ1-5,many,NA,TRBV20-1,TGCAGTGGGGGGAGCAATCAGCCCCAGCATTTT,CSGGSNQPQHF
TRBJ2-7,NA,NA,TRBV4-2,TGTGCCAGCAGCCCCCGACTGGGGCACGAGCAGTACTTC,CASSPRLGHEQYF
TRBJ1-1,many,NA,TRBV4-1,TGCGCCAGCAGCCAAGAACAGAACACTGAAGCTTTCTTT,CASSQEQNTEAFF
TRBJ2-2,many,NA,TRBV19,TGTGCCAGTACCTCACAGGGTAACACCGGGGAGCTGTTTTTT,CASTSQGNTGELFF
TRBJ2-5,many,NA,TRBV10-1,TGCGCCCGCGACTCACCTCCCGCCGAGACCCAGTACTTC,CARDSPPAETQYF
TRBJ2-7,many,TRBD2,TRBV19,TGTGCCAGTAGCGGACTAGCGGGAGTCTACGAGCAGTACTTC,CASSGLAGVYEQYF
TRBJ2-5,few,NA,TRBV18,TGTGCCAGCTCACCATCGGAGGGGGCCCAAGAGACCCAGTACTTC,CASSPSEGAQETQYF
TRBJ2-7,NA,NA,TRBV20-1,TGCAGTGCTAGACCGCCGACTTCCTACGAGCAGTACTTC,CSARPPTSYEQYF
TRBJ2-2,many,TRBD2,TRBV9,TGTGCCAGCAGCGTCAATAGCGGGAGGGCCGTCGGGGAGCTGTTTTTT,CASSVNSGRAVGELFF
TRBJ1-1,many,TRBD1,TRBV28,TGTGCCAGCAGTTTCGGCAGGGGGGTAAGTGAAGCTTTCTTT,CASSFGRGVSEAFF
TRBJ2-5,many,NA,TRBV5-1,TGCGCCAGCAGTCATGCCTGGGACTTCCGAGGCGAGACCCAGTACTTC,CASSHAWDFRGETQYF
TRBJ2-5,few,NA,TRBV9,TGTGCCAGCAGCGTAAACCCGGACTCACAAGAGACCCAGTACTTC,CASSVNPDSQETQYF
TRBJ1-6,NA,TRBD1,TRBV2,TGTGCCAGCAGTATGGACAGGGCTAATTCACCCCTCCACTTT,CASSMDRANSPLHF
TRBJ2-3,few,NA,TRBV12-3/TRBV12-4,TGTGCCAGCAGTTTACGGTCCGGGCCCCCCTCTGGAGCGCAGTATTTT,CASSLRSGPPSGAQYF
TRBJ2-5,many,NA,TRBV10-3,TGTGCCATCAGTGGGGACGAGGAGACCCAGTACTTC,CAISGDEETQYF
TRBJ2-4,many,NA,TRBV11-2,TGTGCCAGCAGCTTAGGGTTCTCCACGGGGAACATTCAGTACTTC,CASSLGFSTGNIQYF
TRBJ2-5,NA,TRBD1,TRBV11-2,TGTGCCAGCAGCGTCGGGACAGGGACGGCGACCCAGTACTTC,CASSVGTGTATQYF
TRBJ2-5,many,NA,TRBV7-9,TGTGCCAGCAGCTCAGCCGCCAGGGGATTATGGGAGACCCAGTACTTC,CASSSAARGLWETQYF
TRBJ2-7,many,NA,TRBV28,TGTGCCAGCAGTTTATGGCAGGGTGGGTACGAGCAGTACTTC,CASSLWQGGYEQYF